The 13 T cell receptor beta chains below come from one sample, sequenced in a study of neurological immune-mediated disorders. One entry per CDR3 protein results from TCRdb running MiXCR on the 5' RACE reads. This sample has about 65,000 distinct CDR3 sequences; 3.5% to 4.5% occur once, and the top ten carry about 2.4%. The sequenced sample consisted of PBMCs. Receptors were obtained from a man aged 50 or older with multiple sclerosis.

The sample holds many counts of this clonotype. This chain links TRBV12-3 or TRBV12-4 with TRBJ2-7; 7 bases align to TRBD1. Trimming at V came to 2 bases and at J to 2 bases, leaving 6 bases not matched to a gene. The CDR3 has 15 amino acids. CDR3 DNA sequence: TGTGCCAGCAGTTTAAGGGGAAGGGGGCCCTACGAGCAGTACTTC. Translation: CASSLRGRGPYEQYF.

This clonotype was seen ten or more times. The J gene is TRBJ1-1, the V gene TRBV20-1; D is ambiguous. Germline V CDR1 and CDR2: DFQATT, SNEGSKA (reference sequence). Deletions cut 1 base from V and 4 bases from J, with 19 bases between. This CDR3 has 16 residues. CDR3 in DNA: TGCAGTGCTAGAGGCCTCGAGACGGACCATACCACTGAAGCTTTCTTT. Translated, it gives CSARGLETDHTTEAFF.

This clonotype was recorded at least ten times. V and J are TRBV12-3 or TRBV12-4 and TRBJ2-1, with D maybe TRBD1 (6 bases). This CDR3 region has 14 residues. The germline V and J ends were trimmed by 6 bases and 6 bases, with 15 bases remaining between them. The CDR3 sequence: CASSGGQGSNEQFF. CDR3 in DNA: TGTGCCAGCAGCGGTGGGCAGGGGAGCAATGAGCAGTTCTTC.

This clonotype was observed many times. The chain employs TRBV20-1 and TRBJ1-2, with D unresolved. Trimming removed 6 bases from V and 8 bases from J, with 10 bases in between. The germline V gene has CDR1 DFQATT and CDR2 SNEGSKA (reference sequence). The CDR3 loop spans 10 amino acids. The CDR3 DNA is TGCAGTGCCGGATCTTCCGGCTACACCTTC. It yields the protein CSAGSSGYTF.

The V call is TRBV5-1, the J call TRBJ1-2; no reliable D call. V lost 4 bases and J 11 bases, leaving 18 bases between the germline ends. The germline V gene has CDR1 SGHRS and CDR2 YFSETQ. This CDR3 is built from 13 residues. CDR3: CASSETKGKRYTF. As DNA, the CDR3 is TGCGCCAGCAGCGAGACAAAGGGAAAGAGGTACACCTTC.

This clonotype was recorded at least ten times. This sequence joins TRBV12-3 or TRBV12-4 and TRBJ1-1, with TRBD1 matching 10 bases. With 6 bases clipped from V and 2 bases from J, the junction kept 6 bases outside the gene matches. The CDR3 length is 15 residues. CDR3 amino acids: CASREDRGYNTEAFF. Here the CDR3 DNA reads TGTGCCAGCAGGGAGGACAGGGGGTATAACACTGAAGCTTTCTTT.

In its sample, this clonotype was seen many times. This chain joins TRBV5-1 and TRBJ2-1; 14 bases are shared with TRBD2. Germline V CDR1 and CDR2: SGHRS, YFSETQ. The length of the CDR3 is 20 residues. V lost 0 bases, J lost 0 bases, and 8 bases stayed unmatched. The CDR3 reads CASSLGPGTSGGRSYNEQFF. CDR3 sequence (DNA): TGCGCCAGCAGCTTGGGCCCCGGGACTAGCGGGGGCCGCTCCTACAATGAGCAGTTCTTC.

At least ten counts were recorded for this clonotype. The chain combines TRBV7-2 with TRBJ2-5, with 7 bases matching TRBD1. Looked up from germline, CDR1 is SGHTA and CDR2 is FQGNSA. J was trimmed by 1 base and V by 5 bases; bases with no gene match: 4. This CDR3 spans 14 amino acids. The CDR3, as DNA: TGTGCCAGCAGCCCTGACAGGGTCCAAGAGACCCAGTACTTC. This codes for CASSPDRVQETQYF.

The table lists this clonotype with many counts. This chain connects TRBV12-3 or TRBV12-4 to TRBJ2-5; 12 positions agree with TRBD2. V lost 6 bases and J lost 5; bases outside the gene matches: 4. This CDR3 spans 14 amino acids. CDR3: CASRTSGGGETQYF. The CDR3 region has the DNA TGTGCCAGCAGGACTAGCGGGGGAGGGGAGACCCAGTACTTC.

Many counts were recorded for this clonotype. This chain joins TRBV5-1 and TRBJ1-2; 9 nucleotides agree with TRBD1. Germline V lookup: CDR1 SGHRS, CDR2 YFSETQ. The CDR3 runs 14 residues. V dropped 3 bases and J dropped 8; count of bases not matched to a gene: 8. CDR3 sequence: CASSSGDRVGGYTF. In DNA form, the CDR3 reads TGCGCCAGCAGCTCGGGGGACAGGGTGGGCGGCTACACCTTC.

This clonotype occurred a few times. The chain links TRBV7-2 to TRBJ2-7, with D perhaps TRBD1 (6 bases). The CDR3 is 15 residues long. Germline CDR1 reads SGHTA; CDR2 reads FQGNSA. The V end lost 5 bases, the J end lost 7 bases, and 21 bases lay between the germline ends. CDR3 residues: CASSPRGRGREEQYF. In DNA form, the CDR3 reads TGTGCCAGCAGCCCTAGGGGCAGGGGTCGCGAAGAGCAGTACTTC.

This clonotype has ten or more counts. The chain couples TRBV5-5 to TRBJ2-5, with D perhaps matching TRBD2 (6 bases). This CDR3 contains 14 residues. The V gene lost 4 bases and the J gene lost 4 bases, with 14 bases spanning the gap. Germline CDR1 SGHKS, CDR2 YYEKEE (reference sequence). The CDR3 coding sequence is TGTGCCAGCAGCAGGGGCCTCGGGGGAGAGACCCAGTACTTC. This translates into CASSRGLGGETQYF.

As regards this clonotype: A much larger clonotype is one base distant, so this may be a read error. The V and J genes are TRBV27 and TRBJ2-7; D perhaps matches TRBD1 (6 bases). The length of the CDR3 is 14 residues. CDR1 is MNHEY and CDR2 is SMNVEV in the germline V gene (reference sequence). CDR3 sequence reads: CASSVQGEVYEHYF. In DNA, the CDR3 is TGTGCCAGCAGTGTACAGGGTGAAGTCTACGAGCATTACTTC.